The 11 T cell receptor beta chains presented below share a single source sample, sequenced in a study of shared clonotypes between healthy human individuals. Sequencing was performed with immunoSEQ multiplex PCR; in TCRdb, only in-frame clones are kept and a portion is missing. The table lists about 2 million clones, less than 95% of them singletons. Naive-designated CD8 cells lacked CD45RO, were positively enriched for CCR7, and omitted terminally differentiated effector memory CD45RA+ cells. What was sequenced was naive CD8+ T cells sorted from blood. Source of these receptors: a man in his late teens or twenties in good health.

Remarks on this clone: This specimen includes other DNA sequences encoding the same CDR3. The rearrangement joins TRBV27 to TRBJ1-5; no reliable D call. V lost 2 bases and J lost 5, with 7 bases in between. This CDR3 is 13 amino acids long. The germline gives CDR1 MNHEY, CDR2 SMNVEV (reference sequence). CDR3: CASSLDGDQPQHF. CDR3 coding DNA: TGTGCCAGCAGTTTAGATGGGGATCAGCCCCAGCATTTT.

V and J are TRBV29-1 and TRBJ1-2, with D uncertain. The germline V gene has CDR1 SQVTM and CDR2 ANQGSEA. The CDR3 spans 16 residues. V was trimmed by 0 bases and J by 0 bases, leaving 14 bases between them. The CDR3 is CSVEDTQAITNYGYTF. Written as DNA, the CDR3 is TGCAGCGTTGAAGATACGCAGGCAATAACTAACTATGGCTACACCTTC.

V usage is TRBV7-9 and J usage is TRBJ1-2; D might be TRBD1 (6 bases). Between the trimmed V and J ends, which lost 5 bases and 5 bases, there was a span of 18 bases. Germline V CDR1 and CDR2: SEHNR, FQNEAQ (reference sequence). The CDR3 is made up of 15 amino acids. CDR3 DNA sequence: TGTGCCAGCAGCACACAGGGACAACGGGAGTATGGCTACACCTTC. As protein: CASSTQGQREYGYTF.

The rearrangement joins TRBV7-8 to TRBJ2-7; 10 nucleotides agree with TRBD2. J lost 5 bases, V lost 6 bases, and 13 bases had no gene match. Per germline, CDR1 SGHVS and CDR2 FQNEAQ. This CDR3 has 16 residues. CDR3 nucleotides: TGTGCCAGCAGAAAATCTCCGGGACTAGCGTGGGACGAGCAGTACTTC. Translation: CASRKSPGLAWDEQYF.

The V gene is TRBV7-9, the J gene TRBJ2-1; D is unclear. The germline CDR1 and CDR2 sequences are SEHNR and FQNEAQ (reference sequence). Between the trimmed V and J ends, which lost 1 base and 5 bases, there was a span of 9 bases. The CDR3 is 14 amino acids. In DNA form, the CDR3 reads TGTGCCAGCAGCTTAGTGCTTTCCCACAATGAGCAGTTCTTC. This codes for CASSLVLSHNEQFF.

V usage is TRBV5-1 and J usage is TRBJ2-7, with 10 bases that match TRBD2. Germline assignment: CDR1 SGHRS and CDR2 YFSETQ. V lost 3 bases and J lost 5; bases outside the gene matches: 8. CDR3 length: 15 amino acids. CDR3 sequence reads: CASSSGAGGPNEQYF. Here the CDR3 DNA reads TGCGCCAGCAGCTCCGGAGCGGGGGGGCCCAACGAGCAGTACTTC.

The CDR3 is CAISEQGLNEKLFF. The CDR3 nucleotides are TGTGCCATCAGTGAGCAGGGGCTGAATGAAAAACTGTTTTTT. V is TRBV10-3 and J is TRBJ1-4; D might be TRBD1 (6 bases). There are 14 residues in the CDR3. The germline CDR1 and CDR2 sequences are ENHRY and SYGVKD. V lost 2 bases and J lost 5, with 9 bases in between.

The V call is TRBV27, the J call TRBJ2-3; D is ambiguous. The CDR3 contains 12 residues. Germline V gene lookup returns CDR1 MNHEY and CDR2 SMNVEV (reference sequence). V lost 6 bases and J lost 8, with 12 bases in between. The CDR3 DNA sequence: TGTGCCAGCAGATCGACTTTCACTACGCAGTATTTT. Protein sequence: CASRSTFTTQYF.

The CDR3 spells CASRTGTGGTGTYNSPLHF. The CDR3 DNA reads as TGTGCCAGCAGGACCGGGACAGGGGGCACCGGCACTTATAATTCACCCCTCCACTTT. The chain recombines TRBV27 with TRBJ1-6; TRBD1 matches 12 bases. V was pared by 6 bases and J by 4 bases, with 13 bases of the junction left unmatched. This CDR3 spans 19 amino acids. Germline CDR1 is MNHEY and CDR2 is SMNVEV (reference sequence).

This sequence joins TRBV6-6 and TRBJ2-7, with a weak D call TRBD1 (6 bases). The V end was cut by 5 bases, the J end by 3 bases, with 11 bases between. This CDR3 region has 13 residues. From germline, CDR1 is MNHNY and CDR2 SVGAGI (reference sequence). In DNA form, the CDR3 reads TGTGCCAGCAGTCTCCGGGACAACTACGAGCAGTACTTC. Protein product: CASSLRDNYEQYF.

V gene TRBV5-5 combines with J gene TRBJ2-7; 8 bases map to TRBD1. The CDR3 is 15 amino acids. Looked up from germline, CDR1 is SGHKS and CDR2 is YYEKEE (reference sequence). V dropped 6 bases and J dropped 3; count of bases not matched to a gene: 11. CDR3 nucleotide sequence: TGTGCCAGCACCATCGGACAGGGCTTTCGCTACGAGCAGTACTTC. Its translation is CASTIGQGFRYEQYF.